A single T cell receptor beta chain is shown here with its context. Its target is unknown. These data are taken from a study of T cell responses to AZD1222 COVID-19 vaccine. About the research overall: Second-dose recipients at about 4 or about 12 weeks were treated as one pooled group. Study-level points and caveats: Spike-specific TCRs gained breadth and depth after people received two AZD1222 doses. Seropositive AZD1222 recipients at baseline numbered only five or six.

Sequenced by immunoSEQ multiplex PCR; TCRdb stores in-frame clones only, minus some. The sample records about 120,000 clones, 70% to 90% being singletons. The CDR3 consists of 12 residues. Germline CDR1 reads MNHEY; CDR2 reads SVGAGI. The germline V and J ends were trimmed by 5 bases and 11 bases, with 13 bases remaining between them. The sequencing here drew on peripheral blood, taken on day 0 of AZD1222 vaccination. The TCR was taken from an adult in good health. This rearrangement joins TRBV6-5 to TRBJ1-5; TRBD1 is a possible D gene (6 bases). The CDR3 is CASSLQGWAQHF. The CDR3 DNA is TGTGCCAGCAGTCTACAGGGCTGGGCCCAGCATTTT.